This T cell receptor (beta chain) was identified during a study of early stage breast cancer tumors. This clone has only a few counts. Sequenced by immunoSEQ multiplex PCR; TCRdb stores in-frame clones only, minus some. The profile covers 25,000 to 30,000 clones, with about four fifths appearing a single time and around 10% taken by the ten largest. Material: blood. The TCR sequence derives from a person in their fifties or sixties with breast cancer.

CDR3 protein: CASSELAGIYEQYF. DNA of the CDR3: TGTGCCAGCAGTGAATTAGCGGGCATCTACGAGCAGTACTTC. The gene calls are TRBV6-1 and TRBJ2-7, with 7 bases lining up with TRBD2. The CDR3 spans 14 residues. V gave up 2 bases and J gave up 3 bases; unmatched junction bases: 4. Germline V gene sequence: CDR1 MNHNS, CDR2 SASEGT.